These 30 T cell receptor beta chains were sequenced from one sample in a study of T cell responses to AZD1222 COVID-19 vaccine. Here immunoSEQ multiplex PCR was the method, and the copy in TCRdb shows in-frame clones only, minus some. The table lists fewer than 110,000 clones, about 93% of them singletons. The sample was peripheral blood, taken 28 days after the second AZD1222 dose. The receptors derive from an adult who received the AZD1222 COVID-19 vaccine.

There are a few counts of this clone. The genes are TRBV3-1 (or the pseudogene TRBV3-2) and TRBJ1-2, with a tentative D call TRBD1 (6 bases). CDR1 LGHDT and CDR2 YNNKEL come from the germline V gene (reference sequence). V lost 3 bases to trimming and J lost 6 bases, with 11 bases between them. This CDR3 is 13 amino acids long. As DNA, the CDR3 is TGTGCCAGCAGCCACCTCGGGGGCAATGGCTACACCTTC. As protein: CASSHLGGNGYTF.

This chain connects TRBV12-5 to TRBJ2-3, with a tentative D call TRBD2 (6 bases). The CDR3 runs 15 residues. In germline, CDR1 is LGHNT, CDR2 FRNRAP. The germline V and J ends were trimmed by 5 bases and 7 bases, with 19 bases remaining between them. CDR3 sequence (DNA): TGTGCTAGTGGTGACGGGTCGCGGAGGGTAAATACGCAGTATTTT. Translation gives CASGDGSRRVNTQYF.

This CDR3 is CASSRLGETQYF. CDR3 bases: TGCGCCAGCAGCCGTCTGGGGGAGACCCAGTACTTC. This chain links TRBV5-1 with TRBJ2-5; D is unresolved. The CDR3 runs to 12 residues. V was shortened by 4 bases and J by 5 bases, with 9 bases between the two germline ends. Germline V gives CDR1 SGHRS, CDR2 YFSETQ.

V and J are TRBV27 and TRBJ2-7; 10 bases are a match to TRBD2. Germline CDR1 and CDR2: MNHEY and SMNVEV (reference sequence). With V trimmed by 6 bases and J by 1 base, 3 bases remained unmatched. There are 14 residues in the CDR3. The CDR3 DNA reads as TGTGCCAGCAGACTTAGCGGGGGGTCCTACGAGCAGTACTTC. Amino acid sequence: CASRLSGGSYEQYF.

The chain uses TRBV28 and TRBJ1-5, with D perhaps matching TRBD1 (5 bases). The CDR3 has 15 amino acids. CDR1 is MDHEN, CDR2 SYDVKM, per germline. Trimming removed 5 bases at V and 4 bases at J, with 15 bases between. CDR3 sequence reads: CASSPEDIFNQPQHF. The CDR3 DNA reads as TGTGCCAGCAGTCCCGAGGACATCTTTAATCAGCCCCAGCATTTT.

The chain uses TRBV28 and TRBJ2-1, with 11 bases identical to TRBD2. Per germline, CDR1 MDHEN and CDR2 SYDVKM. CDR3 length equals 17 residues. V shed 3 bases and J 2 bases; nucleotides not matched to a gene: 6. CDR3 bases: TGTGCCAGCAGTTTCGTAGCGGGGGGGCAAGCCTACAATGAGCAGTTCTTC. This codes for CASSFVAGGQAYNEQFF. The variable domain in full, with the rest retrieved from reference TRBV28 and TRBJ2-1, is DVKVTQSSRYLVKRTGEKVFLECVQDMDHENMFWYRQDPGLGLRLIYFSYDVKMKEKGDIPEGYSVSREKKERFSLILESASTNQTSMYLCASSFVAGGQAYNEQFFGPGTRLTVL.

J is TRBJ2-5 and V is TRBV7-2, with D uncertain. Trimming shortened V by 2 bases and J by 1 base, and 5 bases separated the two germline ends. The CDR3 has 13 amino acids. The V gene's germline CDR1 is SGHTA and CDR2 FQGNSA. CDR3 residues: CASSLTAQETQYF. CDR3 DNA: TGTGCCAGCAGCTTAACGGCCCAAGAGACCCAGTACTTC.

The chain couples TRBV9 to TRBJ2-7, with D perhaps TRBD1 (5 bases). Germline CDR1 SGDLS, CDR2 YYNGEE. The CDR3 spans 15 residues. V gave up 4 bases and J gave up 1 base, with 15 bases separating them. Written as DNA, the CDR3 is TGTGCCAGCAGCTCTGGGCCAGGGCGATCCTACGAGCAGTACTTC. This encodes CASSSGPGRSYEQYF.

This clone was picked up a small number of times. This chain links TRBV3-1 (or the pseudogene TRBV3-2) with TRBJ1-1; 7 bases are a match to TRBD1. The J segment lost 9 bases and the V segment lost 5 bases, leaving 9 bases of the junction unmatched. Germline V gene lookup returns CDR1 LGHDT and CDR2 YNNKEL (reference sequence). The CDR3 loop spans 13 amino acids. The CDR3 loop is CASSDAGTAKAFF. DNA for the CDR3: TGTGCCAGCAGCGACGCCGGGACAGCCAAAGCTTTCTTT.

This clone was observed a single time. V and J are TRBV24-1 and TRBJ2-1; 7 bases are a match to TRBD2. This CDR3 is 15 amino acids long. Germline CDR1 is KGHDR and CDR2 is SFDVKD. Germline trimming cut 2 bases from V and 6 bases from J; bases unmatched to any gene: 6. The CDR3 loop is CATSDSTWTSNEQFF. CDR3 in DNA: TGTGCCACCAGTGATTCAACGTGGACTAGCAATGAGCAGTTCTTC.

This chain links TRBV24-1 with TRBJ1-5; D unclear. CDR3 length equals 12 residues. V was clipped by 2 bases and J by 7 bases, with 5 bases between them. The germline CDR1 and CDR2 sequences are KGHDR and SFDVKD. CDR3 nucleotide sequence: TGTGCCACCAGTGATTCCCAACAGCCCCAGCATTTT. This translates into CATSDSQQPQHF.

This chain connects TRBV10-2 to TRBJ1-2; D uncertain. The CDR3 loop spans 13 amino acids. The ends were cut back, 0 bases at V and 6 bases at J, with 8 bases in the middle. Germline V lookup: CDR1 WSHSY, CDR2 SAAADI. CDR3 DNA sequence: TGCGCCAGCAGTGAGTCAGTGGGGAATGGCTACACCTTC. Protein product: CASSESVGNGYTF.

This CDR3 reads CASSLFGGAANEQFF. CDR3 sequence (DNA): TGCGCCAGCAGCTTGTTTGGGGGGGCGGCCAATGAGCAGTTCTTC. The chain has TRBV5-1 and TRBJ2-1, with TRBD2 as a possible D gene (7 bases). Per the germline V gene, CDR1 is SGHRS and CDR2 is YFSETQ. Trimming removed 1 base from V and 6 bases from J, with 14 bases in between. There are 15 residues in the CDR3.

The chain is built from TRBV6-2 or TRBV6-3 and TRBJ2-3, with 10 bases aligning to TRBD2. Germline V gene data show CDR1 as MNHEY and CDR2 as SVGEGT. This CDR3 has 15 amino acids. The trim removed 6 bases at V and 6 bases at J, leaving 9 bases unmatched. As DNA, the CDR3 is TGTGCCAGCAGACCTAGCGGGAGAGGCGGGGATACGCAGTATTTT. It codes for CASRPSGRGGDTQYF.

The CDR3 is CASSRDRENYGYTF. CDR3 DNA: TGTGCCAGCAGCCGGGACAGGGAGAACTATGGCTACACCTTC. The rearrangement joins TRBV5-5 to TRBJ1-2; TRBD1 matches at 9 bases. The CDR3 contains 14 residues. Germline V lookup: CDR1 SGHKS, CDR2 YYEKEE (reference sequence). After removal of 4 bases from V and 2 bases from J, the junction contained 3 bases not matched to a gene.

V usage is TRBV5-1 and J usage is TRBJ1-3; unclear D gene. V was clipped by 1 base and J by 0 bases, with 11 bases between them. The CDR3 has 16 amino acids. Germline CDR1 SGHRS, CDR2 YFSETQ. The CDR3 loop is CASSLRQESSGNTIYF. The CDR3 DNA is TGCGCCAGCAGCTTGAGGCAGGAGTCCTCTGGAAACACCATATATTTT.

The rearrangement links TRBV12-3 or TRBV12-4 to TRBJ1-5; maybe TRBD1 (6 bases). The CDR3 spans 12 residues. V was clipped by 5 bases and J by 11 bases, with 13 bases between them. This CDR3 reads CASSGGHRSQHF. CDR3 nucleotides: TGTGCCAGCAGTGGGGGACACCGGTCCCAGCATTTT.

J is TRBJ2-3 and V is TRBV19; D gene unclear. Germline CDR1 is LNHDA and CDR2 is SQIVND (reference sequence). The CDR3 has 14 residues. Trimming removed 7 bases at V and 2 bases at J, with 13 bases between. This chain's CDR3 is CASKAGVSTDTQYF. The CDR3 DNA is TGTGCCAGTAAAGCTGGGGTATCCACAGATACGCAGTATTTT.

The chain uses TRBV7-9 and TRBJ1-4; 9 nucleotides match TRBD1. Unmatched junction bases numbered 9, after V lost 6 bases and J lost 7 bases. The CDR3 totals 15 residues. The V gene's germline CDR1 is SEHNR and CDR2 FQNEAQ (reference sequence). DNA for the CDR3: TGTGCCAGCAGACCATCCGACAGGGGGGTTGAAAAACTGTTTTTT. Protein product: CASRPSDRGVEKLFF.

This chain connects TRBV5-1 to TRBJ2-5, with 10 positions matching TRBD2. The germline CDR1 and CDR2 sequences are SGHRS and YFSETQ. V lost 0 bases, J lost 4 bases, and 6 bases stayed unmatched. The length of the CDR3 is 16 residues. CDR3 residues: CASSLEAGGPRETQYF. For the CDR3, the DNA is TGCGCCAGCAGCTTGGAAGCGGGAGGGCCCCGAGAGACCCAGTACTTC.

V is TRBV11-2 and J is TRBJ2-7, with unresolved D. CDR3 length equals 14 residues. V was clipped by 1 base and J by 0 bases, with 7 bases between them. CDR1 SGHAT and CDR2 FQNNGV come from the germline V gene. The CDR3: CASSLGANSYEQYF. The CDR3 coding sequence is TGTGCCAGCAGCTTAGGGGCAAACTCCTACGAGCAGTACTTC.

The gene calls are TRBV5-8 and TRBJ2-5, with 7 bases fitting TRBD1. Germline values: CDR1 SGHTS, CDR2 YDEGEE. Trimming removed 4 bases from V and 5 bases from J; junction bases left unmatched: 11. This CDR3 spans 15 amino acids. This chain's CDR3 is CASSVALTGWETQYF. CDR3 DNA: TGTGCCAGCAGCGTAGCCCTGACAGGGTGGGAGACCCAGTACTTC.

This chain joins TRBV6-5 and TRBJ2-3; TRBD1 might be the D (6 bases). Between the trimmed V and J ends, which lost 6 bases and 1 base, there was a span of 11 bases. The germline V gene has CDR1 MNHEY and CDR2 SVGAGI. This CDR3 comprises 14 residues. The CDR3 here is CASSRTVGTDTQYF. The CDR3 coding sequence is TGTGCCAGCAGCCGGACAGTCGGCACAGATACGCAGTATTTT.

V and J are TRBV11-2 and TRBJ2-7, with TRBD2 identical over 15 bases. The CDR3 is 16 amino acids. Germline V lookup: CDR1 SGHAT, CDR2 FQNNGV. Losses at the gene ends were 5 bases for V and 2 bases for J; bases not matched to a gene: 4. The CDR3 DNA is TGTGCCAGCAGCAGGACTAGCGGGAGGGTTCCCTACGAGCAGTACTTC. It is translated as CASSRTSGRVPYEQYF.

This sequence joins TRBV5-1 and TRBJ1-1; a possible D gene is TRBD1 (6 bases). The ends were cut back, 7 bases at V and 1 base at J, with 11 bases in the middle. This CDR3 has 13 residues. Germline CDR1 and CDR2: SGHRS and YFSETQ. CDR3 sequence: CASRGPGNTEAFF. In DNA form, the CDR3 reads TGCGCCAGCCGGGGGCCGGGGAACACTGAAGCTTTCTTT.

The CDR3 is CAWSRSTSSGANVLTF. CDR3 sequence (DNA): TGTGCCTGGAGTAGGTCTACGAGCTCTGGGGCCAACGTCCTGACTTTC. V usage is TRBV30 and J usage is TRBJ2-6; D is undetermined. Looked up from germline, CDR1 is GTSNPN and CDR2 is SVGIG (reference sequence). This CDR3 is 16 amino acids long. V was pared by 2 bases and J by 0 bases, with 11 bases between.

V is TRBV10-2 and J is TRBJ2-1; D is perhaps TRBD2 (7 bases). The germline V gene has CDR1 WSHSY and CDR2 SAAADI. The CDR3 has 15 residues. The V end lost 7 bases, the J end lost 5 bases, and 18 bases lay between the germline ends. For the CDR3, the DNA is TGCGCCAGCAAAGAGGGGGACTATTTTCACAATGAGCAGTTCTTC. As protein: CASKEGDYFHNEQFF.

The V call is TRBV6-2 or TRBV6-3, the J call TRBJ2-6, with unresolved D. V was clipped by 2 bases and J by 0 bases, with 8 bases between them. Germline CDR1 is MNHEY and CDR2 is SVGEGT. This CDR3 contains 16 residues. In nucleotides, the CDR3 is TGTGCCAGCAGTTACACGGGCATCTCTGGGGCCAACGTCCTGACTTTC. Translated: CASSYTGISGANVLTF.

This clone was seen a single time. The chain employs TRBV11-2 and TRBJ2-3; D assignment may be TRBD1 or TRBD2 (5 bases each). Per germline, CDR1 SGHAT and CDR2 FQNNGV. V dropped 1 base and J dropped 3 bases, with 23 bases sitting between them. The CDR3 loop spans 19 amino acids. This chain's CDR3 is CASSLVGVWGEGPTDTQYF. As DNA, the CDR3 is TGTGCCAGCAGCTTAGTGGGCGTGTGGGGCGAGGGCCCTACAGATACGCAGTATTTT.

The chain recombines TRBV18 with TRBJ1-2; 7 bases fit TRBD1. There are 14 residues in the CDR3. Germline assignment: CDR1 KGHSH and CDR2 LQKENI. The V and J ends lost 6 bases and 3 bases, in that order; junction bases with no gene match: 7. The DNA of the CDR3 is TGTGCCAGCTCTTTCATCGGACAGGACTATGGCTACACCTTC. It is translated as CASSFIGQDYGYTF.